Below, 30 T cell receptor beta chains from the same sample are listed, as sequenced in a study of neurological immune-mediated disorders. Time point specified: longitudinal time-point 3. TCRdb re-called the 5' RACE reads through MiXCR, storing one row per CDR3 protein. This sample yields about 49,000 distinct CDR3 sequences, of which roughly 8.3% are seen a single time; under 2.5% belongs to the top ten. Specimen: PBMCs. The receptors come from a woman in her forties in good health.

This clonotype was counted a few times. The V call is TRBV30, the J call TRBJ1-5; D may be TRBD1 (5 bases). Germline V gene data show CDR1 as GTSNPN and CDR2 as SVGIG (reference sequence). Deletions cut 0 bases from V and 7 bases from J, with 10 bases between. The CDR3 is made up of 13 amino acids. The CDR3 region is CAWSVRGEQPQHF. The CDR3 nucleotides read TGTGCCTGGAGTGTACGGGGGGAACAGCCCCAGCATTTT.

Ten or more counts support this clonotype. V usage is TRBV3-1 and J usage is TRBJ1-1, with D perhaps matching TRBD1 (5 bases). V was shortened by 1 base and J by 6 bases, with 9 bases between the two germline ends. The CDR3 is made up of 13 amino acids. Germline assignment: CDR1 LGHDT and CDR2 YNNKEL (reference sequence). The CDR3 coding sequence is TGTGCCAGCAGCCAAGCAGGGATCCCTGAAGCTTTCTTT. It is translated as CASSQAGIPEAFF.

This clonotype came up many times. The CDR3 protein is CASSGVLAGGPWQETQYF. The CDR3 DNA is TGTGCCAGCAGTGGGGTACTAGCGGGGGGGCCTTGGCAAGAGACCCAGTACTTC. This chain links TRBV5-5 with TRBJ2-5; TRBD2 matches 13 bases. Germline CDR1 and CDR2: SGHKS and YYEKEE (reference sequence). After removal of 5 bases from V and 2 bases from J, the junction contained 12 bases not matched to a gene. The CDR3 totals 18 residues.

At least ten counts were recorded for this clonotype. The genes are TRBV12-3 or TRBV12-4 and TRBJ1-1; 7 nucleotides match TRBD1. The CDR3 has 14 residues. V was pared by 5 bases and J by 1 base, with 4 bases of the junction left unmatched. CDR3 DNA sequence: TGTGCCAGCAGTCCAAGGACAGGGAACACTGAAGCTTTCTTT. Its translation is CASSPRTGNTEAFF.

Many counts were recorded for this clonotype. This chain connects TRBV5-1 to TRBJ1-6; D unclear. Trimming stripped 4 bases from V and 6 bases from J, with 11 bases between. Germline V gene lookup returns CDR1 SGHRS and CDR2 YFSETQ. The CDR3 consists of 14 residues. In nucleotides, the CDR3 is TGCGCCAGCAGCATCGCAGCCTCTAATTCACCCCTCCACTTT. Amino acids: CASSIAASNSPLHF.

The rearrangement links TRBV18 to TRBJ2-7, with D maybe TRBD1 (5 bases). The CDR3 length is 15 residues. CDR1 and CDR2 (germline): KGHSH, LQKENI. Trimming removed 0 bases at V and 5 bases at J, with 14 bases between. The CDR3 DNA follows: TGTGCCAGCTCACCACCAGGGGAATTCGGTGACGAGCAGTACTTC. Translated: CASSPPGEFGDEQYF. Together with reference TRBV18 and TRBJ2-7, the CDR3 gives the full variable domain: NAGVMQNPRHLVRRRGQEARLRCSPMKGHSHVYWYRQLPEEGLKFMVYLQKENIIDESGMPKERFSAEFPKEGPSILRIQQVVRGDSAAYFCASSPPGEFGDEQYFGPGTRLTVT.

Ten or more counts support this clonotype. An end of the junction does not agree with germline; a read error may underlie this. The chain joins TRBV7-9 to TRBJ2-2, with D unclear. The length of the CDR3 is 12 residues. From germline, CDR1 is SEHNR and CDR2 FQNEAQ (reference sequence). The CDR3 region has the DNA TGTGCCAGCAGTTTAGTCCCCGGGGAGCTGTTTTTT. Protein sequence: CASSLVPGELFF.

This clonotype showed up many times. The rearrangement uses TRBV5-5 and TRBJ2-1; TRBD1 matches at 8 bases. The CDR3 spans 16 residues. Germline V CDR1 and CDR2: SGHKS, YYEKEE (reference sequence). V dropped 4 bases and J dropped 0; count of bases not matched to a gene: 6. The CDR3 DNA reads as TGTGCCAGCAGCCCCGGGACAGGTAGCTCCTACAATGAGCAGTTCTTC. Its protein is CASSPGTGSSYNEQFF.

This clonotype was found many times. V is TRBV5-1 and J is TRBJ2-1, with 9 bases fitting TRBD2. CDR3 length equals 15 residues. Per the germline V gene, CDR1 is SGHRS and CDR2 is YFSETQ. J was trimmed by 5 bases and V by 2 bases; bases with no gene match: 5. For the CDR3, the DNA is TGCGCCAGCAGCTTACCGGGACTAGCCGACAATGAGCAGTTCTTC. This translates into CASSLPGLADNEQFF.

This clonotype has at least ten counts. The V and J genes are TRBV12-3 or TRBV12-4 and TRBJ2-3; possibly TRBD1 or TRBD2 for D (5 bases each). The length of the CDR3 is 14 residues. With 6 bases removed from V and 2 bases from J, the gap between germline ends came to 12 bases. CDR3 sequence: CASSVPGTTDTQYF. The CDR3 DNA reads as TGTGCCAGCAGCGTTCCCGGGACCACAGATACGCAGTATTTT.

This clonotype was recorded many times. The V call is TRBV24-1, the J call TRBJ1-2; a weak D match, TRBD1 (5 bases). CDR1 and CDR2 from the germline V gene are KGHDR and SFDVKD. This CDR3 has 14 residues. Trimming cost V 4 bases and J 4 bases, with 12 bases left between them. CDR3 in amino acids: CATSEEGKGYGYTF. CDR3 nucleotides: TGTGCCACCAGTGAGGAGGGGAAGGGCTATGGCTACACCTTC.

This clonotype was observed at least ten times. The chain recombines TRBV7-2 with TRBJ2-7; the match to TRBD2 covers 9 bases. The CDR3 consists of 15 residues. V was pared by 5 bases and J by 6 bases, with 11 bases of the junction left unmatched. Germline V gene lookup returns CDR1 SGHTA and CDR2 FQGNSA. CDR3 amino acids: CASSPLRREGGEQYF. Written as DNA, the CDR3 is TGTGCCAGCAGCCCGCTGAGGCGGGAGGGAGGCGAGCAGTACTTC.

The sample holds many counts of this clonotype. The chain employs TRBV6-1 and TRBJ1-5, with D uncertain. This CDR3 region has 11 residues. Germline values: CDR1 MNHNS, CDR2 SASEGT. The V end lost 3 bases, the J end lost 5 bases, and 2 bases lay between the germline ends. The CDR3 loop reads CASSDDQPQHF. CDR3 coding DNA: TGTGCCAGCAGTGACGATCAGCCCCAGCATTTT.

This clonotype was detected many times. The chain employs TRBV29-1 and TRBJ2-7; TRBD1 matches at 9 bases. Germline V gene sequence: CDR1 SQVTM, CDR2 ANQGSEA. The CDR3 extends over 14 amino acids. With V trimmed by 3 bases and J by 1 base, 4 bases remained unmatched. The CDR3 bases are TGCAGCGTTGAGGTTGGGACAGGGTCCTACGAGCAGTACTTC. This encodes CSVEVGTGSYEQYF.

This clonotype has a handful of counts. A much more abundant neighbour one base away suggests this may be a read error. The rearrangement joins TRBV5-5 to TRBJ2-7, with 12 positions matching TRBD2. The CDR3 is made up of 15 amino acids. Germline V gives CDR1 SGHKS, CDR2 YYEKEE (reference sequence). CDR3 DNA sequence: TGTGCCAGCAGCCCTAGCGGGGGGGCCCGCTACGAGAAGTACTTC. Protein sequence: CASSPSGGARYEKYF.

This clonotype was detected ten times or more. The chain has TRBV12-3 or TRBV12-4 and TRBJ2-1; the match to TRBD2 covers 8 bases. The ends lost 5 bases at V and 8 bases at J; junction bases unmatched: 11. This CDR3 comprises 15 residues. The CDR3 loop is CASSPRSAGGDEQFF. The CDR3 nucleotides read TGTGCCAGCAGTCCCCGTAGCGCGGGAGGTGATGAGCAGTTCTTC.

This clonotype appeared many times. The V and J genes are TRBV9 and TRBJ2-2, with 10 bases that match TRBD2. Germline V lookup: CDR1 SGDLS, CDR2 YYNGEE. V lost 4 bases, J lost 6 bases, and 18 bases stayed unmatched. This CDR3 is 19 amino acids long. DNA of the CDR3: TGTGCCAGCAGCCCACCCCAGCGGGAGGGCCGAAATGTGCCCGGGGAGCTGTTTTTT. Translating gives CASSPPQREGRNVPGELFF.

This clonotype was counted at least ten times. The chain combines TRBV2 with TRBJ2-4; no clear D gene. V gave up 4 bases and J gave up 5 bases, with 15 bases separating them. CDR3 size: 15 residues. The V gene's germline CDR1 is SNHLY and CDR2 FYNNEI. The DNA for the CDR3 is TGTGCCAGCAGTGTGGTGGCCGACGGAGAAAACATTCAGTACTTC. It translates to CASSVVADGENIQYF.

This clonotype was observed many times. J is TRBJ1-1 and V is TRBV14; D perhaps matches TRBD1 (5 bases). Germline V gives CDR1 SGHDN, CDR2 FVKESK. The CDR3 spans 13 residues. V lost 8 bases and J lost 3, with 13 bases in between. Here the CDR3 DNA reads TGTGCCAGCCTACCGCAGGGCTACACTGAAGCTTTCTTT. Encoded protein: CASLPQGYTEAFF.

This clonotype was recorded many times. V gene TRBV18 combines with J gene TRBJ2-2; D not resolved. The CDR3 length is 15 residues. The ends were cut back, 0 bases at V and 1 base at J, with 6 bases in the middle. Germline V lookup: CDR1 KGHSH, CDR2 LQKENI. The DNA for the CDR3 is TGTGCCAGCTCACCACCAAGCAGGAACACCGGGGAGCTGTTTTTT. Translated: CASSPPSRNTGELFF.

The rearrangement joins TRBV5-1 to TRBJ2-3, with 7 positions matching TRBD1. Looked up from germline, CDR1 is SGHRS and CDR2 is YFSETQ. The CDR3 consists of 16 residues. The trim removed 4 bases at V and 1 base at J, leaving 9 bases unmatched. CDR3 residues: CASSPPTGKGTDTQYF. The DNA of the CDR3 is TGCGCCAGCAGCCCCCCGACAGGGAAGGGCACAGATACGCAGTATTTT.

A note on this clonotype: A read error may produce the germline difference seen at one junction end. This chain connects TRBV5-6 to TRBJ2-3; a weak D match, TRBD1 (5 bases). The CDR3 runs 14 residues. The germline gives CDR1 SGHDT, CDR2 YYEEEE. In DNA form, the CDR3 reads TGTGCCAGCAGTTTCGGACACCATCCAGAAACGCAGTATTTT. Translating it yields CASSFGHHPETQYF. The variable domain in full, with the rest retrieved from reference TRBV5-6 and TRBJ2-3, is DAGVTQSPTHLIKTRGQQVTLRCSPKSGHDTVSWYQQALGQGPQFIFQYYEEEERQRGNFPDRFSGHQFPNYSSELNVNALLLGDSALYLCASSFGHHPETQYFGPGTRLTVL.

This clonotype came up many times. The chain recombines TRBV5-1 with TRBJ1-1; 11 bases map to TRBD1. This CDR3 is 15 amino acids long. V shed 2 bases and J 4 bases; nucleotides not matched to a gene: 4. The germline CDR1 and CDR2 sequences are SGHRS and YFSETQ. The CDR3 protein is CASSFTGTGGTEAFF. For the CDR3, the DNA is TGCGCCAGCAGCTTCACCGGGACAGGGGGCACTGAAGCTTTCTTT.

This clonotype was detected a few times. CDR3 sequence (DNA): TGTGCCAGCAGCTCCTACAGGGCCTCAAACTACGAGCAGTACTTC. Protein: CASSSYRASNYEQYF. This sequence joins TRBV7-8 and TRBJ2-7, with a weak D call TRBD1 (6 bases). V was clipped by 4 bases and J by 3 bases, with 16 bases between them. Germline V gene lookup returns CDR1 SGHVS and CDR2 FQNEAQ. This CDR3 comprises 15 residues.

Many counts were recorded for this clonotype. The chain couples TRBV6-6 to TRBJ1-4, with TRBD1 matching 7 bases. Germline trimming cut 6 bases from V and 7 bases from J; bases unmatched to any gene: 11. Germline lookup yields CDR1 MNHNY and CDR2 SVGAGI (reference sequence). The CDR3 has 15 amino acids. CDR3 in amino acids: CASSLATGVGEKLFF. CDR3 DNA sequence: TGTGCCAGCAGCTTGGCTACAGGGGTTGGTGAAAAACTGTTTTTT.

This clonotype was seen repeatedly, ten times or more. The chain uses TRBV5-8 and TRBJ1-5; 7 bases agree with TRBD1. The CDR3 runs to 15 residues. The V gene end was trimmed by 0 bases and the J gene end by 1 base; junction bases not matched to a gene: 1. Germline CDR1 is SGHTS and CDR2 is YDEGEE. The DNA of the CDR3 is TGTGCCAGCAGCTTGGAACAGGGGAGCAATCAGCCCCAGCATTTT. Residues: CASSLEQGSNQPQHF.

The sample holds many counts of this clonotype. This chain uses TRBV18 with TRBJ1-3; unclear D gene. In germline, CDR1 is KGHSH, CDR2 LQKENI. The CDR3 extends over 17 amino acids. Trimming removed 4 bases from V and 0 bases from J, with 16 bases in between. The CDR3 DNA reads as TGTGCCAGCTCACACCTTCCGACGGATAACTCTGGAAACACCATATATTTT. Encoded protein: CASSHLPTDNSGNTIYF.

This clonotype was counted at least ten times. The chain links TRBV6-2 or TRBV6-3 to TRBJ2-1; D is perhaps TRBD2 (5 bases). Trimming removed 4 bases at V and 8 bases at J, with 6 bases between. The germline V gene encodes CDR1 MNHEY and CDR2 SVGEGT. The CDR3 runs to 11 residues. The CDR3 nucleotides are TGTGCCAGCAGTTCTAGCTATGAGCAGTTCTTC. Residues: CASSSSYEQFF.

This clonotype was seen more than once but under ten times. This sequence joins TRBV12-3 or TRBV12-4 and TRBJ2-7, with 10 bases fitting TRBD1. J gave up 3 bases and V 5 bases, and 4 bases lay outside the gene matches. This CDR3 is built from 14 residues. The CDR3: CASSRGQGHYEQYF. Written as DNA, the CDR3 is TGTGCCAGCAGTCGGGGACAGGGGCACTACGAGCAGTACTTC.

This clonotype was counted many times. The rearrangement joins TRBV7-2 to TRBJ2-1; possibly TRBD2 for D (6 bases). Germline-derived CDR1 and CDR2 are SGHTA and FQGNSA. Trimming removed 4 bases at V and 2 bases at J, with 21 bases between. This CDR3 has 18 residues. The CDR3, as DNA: TGTGCCAGCAGCTACTCGCGGGGCCGATCAAGGACCTACAATGAGCAGTTCTTC. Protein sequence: CASSYSRGRSRTYNEQFF.